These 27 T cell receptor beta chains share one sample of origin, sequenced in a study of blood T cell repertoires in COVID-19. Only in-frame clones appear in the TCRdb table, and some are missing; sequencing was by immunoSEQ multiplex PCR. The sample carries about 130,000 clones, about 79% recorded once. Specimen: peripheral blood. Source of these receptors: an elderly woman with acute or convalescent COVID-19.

CDR3 loop: CASSLWTATNEKLFF. CDR3 DNA: TGTGCCAGCAGCTTATGGACAGCAACTAATGAAAAACTGTTTTTT. V and J are TRBV7-9 and TRBJ1-4, with a weak D call TRBD1 (6 bases). CDR3 length: 15 amino acids. Trimming shortened V by 2 bases and J by 0 bases, and 7 bases separated the two germline ends. The germline V gene has CDR1 SEHNR and CDR2 FQNEAQ (reference sequence). Full variable domain (rest looked up from reference TRBV7-9 and TRBJ1-4): DTGVSQNPRHKITKRGQNVTFRCDPISEHNRLYWYRQTLGQGPEFLTYFQNEAQLEKSRLLSDRFSAERPKGSFSTLEIQRTEQGDSAMYLCASSLWTATNEKLFFGSGTQLSVL.

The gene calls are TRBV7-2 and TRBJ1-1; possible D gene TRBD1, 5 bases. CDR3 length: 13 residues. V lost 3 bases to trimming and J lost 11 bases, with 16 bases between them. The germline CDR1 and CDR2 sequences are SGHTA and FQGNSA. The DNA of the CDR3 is TGTGCCAGCAGCTTGGACCGGGGGGATGTGGCTTTCTTT. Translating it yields CASSLDRGDVAFF.

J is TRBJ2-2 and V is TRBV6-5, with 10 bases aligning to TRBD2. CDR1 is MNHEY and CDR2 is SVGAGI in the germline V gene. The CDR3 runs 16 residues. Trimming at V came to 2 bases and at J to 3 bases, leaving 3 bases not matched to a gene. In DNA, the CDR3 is TGTGCCAGCAGTTACGTAGCGGGGGGTTACACCGGGGAGCTGTTTTTT. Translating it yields CASSYVAGGYTGELFF.

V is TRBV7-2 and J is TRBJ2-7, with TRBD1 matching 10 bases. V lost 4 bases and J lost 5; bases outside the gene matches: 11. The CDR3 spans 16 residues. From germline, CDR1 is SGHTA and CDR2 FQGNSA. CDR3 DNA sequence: TGTGCCAGCAGCTACGATCCGGGACAGGGGTTACACGAGCAGTACTTC. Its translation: CASSYDPGQGLHEQYF.

CDR3 coding DNA: TGCGCCAGCAAGGATACAGTCAACACCGGGGAGCTGTTTTTT. Translating gives CASKDTVNTGELFF. The chain couples TRBV5-1 to TRBJ2-2, with D unclear. The CDR3 has 14 residues. CDR1 is SGHRS and CDR2 is YFSETQ in the germline V gene. Trimming took 6 bases from V and 2 from J, leaving 11 bases between them.

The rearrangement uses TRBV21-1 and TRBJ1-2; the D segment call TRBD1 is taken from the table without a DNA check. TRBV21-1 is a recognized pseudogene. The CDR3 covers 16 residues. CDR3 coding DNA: TGTGCCAGCAGCAGCACCCTCCGGACAGCCAACTATGGCTACACCTTC. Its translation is CASSSTLRTANYGYTF.

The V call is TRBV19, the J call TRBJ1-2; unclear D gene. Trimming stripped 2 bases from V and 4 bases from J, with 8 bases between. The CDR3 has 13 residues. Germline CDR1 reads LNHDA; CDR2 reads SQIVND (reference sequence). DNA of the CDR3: TGTGCCAGTAGTATATTATCCAGCTATGGCTACACCTTC. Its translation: CASSILSSYGYTF.

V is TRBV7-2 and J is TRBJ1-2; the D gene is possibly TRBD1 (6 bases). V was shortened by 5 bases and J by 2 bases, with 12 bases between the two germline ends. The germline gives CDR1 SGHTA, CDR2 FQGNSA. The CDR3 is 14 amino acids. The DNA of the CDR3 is TGTGCCAGCAGCGGTATAGGACAGAACTATGGCTACACCTTC. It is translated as CASSGIGQNYGYTF.

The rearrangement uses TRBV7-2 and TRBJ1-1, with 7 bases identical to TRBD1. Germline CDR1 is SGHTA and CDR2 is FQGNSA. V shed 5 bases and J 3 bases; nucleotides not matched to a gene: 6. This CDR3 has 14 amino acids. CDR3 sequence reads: CASSRRTGDTEAFF. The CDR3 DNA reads TGTGCCAGCAGCCGTCGGACAGGCGACACTGAAGCTTTCTTT. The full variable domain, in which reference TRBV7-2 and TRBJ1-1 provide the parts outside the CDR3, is GAGVSQSPSNKVTEKGKDVELRCDPISGHTALYWYRQSLGQGLEFLIYFQGNSAPDKSGLPSDRFSAERTGGSVSTLTIQRTQQEDSAVYLCASSRRTGDTEAFFGQGTRLTVV.

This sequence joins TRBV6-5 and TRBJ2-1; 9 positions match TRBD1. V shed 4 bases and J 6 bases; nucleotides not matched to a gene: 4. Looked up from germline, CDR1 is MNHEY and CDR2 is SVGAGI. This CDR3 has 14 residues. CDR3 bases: TGTGCCAGCAGTTGGACAGGGGCTCTCAATGAGCAGTTCTTC. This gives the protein CASSWTGALNEQFF.

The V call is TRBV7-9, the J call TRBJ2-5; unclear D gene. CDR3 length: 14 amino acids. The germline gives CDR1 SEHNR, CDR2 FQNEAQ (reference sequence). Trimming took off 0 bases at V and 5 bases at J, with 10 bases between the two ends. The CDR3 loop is CASSLARPEETQYF. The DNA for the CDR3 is TGTGCCAGCAGCTTAGCCCGTCCCGAGGAGACCCAGTACTTC. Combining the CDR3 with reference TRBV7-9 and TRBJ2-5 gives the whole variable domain DTGVSQNPRHKITKRGQNVTFRCDPISEHNRLYWYRQTLGQGPEFLTYFQNEAQLEKSRLLSDRFSAERPKGSFSTLEIQRTEQGDSAMYLCASSLARPEETQYFGPGTRLLVL.

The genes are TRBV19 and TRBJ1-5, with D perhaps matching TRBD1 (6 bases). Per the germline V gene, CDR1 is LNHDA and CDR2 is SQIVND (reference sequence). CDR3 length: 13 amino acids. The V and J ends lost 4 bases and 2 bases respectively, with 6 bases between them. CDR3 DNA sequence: TGTGCCAGTAGTAACAGGGGCAATCAGCCCCAGCATTTT. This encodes CASSNRGNQPQHF. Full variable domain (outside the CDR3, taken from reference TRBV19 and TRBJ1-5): DGGITQSPKYLFRKEGQNVTLSCEQNLNHDAMYWYRQDPGQGLRLIYYSQIVNDFQKGDIAEGYSVSREKKESFPLTVTSAQKNPTAFYLCASSNRGNQPQHFGDGTRLSIL.

CDR3 sequence (DNA): TGTGCCAGCAGTTACTTAACAGGGGCGGGTCAGCCCCAGCATTTT. Translated: CASSYLTGAGQPQHF. The rearrangement joins TRBV6-2 or TRBV6-3 to TRBJ1-5, with 7 bases identical to TRBD1. This CDR3 has 15 residues. V lost 1 base, J lost 6 bases, and 6 bases stayed unmatched. The germline V gene has CDR1 MNHEY and CDR2 SVGEGT.

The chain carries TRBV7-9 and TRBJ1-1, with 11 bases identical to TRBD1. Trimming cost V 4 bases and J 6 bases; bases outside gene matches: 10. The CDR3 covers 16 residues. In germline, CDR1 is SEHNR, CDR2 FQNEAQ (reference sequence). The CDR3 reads CASSYRTGGVNAEAFF. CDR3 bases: TGTGCCAGCAGCTACCGGACAGGGGGCGTTAACGCTGAAGCTTTCTTT.

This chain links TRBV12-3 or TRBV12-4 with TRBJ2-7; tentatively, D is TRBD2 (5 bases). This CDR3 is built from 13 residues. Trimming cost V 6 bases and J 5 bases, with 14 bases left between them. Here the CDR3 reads CASSLIEGHEQYF. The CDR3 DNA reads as TGTGCCAGCAGCCTGATCGAGGGCCACGAGCAGTACTTC.

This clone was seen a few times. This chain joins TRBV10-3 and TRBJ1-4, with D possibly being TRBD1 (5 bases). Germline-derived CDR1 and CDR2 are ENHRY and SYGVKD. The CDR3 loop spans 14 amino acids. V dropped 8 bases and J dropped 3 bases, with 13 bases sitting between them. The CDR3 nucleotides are TGTGCCATCGCTACGGGGGTGGCTAATGAAAAACTGTTTTTT. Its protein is CAIATGVANEKLFF.

The DNA for the CDR3 is TGTGCCAGCTCACCACCCGGCCTTCAGGGGGACCACCCAGACTTCTTT. This sequence encodes CASSPPGLQGDHPDFF. The chain is built from TRBV18 and TRBJ1-1; 7 positions agree with TRBD1. V was clipped by 0 bases and J by 14 bases; unmatched bases: 18. Germline V CDR1 and CDR2: KGHSH, LQKENI. The CDR3 sequence is 16 residues long.

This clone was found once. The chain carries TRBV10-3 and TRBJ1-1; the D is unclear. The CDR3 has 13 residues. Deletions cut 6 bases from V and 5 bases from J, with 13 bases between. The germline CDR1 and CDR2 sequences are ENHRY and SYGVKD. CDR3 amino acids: CAIREDSWTEAFF. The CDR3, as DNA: TGTGCCATCAGGGAGGATAGTTGGACTGAAGCTTTCTTT.

The CDR3 spells CASSQGAPEAFF. In nucleotides, the CDR3 is TGTGCCAGCAGCCAGGGGGCCCCTGAAGCTTTCTTT. The J gene is TRBJ1-1, the V gene TRBV12-3 or TRBV12-4; TRBD1 matches 8 bases. There are 12 residues in the CDR3. V gave up 6 bases and J gave up 6 bases; unmatched junction bases: 3.

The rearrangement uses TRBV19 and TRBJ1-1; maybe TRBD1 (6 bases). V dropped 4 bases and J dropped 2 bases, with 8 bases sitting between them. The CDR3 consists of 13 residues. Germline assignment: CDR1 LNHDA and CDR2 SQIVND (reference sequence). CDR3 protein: CASSNRENTEAFF. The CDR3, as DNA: TGTGCCAGTAGTAACAGGGAAAACACTGAAGCTTTCTTT.

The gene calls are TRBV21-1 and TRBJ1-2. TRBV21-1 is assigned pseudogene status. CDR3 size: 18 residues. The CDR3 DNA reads TGTGCCAAGAAAGAGGGTCGGGGTTGCCGATCGCGGAACTATGGCTACACCTTC. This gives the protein CAKKEGRGCRSRNYGYTF.

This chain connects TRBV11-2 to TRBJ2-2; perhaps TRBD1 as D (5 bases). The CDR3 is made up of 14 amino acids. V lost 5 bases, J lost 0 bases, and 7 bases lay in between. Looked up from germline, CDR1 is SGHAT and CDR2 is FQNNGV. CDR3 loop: CASSPTANTGELFF. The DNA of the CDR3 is TGTGCCAGCAGCCCGACAGCGAACACCGGGGAGCTGTTTTTT.

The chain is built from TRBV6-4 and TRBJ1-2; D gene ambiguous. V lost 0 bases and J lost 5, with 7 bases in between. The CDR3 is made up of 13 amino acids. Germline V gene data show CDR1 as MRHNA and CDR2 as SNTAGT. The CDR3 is CASSDSPGYGYTF. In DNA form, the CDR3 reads TGTGCCAGCAGTGACTCACCGGGGTATGGCTACACCTTC.

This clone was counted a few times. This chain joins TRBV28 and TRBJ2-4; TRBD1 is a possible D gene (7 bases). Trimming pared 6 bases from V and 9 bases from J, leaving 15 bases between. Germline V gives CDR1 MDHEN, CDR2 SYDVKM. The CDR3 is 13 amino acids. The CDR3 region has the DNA TGTGCCAGCAGGGAGGGGGCCGGTGGCATTCAGTACTTC. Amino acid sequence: CASREGAGGIQYF.

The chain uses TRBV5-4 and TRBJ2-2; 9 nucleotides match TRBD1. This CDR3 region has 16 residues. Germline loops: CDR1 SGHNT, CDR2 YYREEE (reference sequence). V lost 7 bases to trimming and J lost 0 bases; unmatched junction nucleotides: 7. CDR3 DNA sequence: TGTGCCAGCGCCGGCCGGGACAGGGCGAACACCGGGGAGCTGTTTTTT. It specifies CASAGRDRANTGELFF.

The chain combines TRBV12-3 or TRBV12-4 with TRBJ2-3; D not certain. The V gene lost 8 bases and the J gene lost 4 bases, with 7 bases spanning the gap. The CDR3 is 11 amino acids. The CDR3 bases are TGTGCCAGCGGTCAGTCAGATACGCAGTATTTT. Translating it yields CASGQSDTQYF.

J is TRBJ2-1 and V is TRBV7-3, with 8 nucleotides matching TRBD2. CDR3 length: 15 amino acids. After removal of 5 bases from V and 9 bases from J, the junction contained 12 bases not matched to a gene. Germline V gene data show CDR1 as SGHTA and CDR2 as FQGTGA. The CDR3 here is CASSPNRGGLGEQFF. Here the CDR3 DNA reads TGTGCCAGCAGCCCAAACCGGGGGGGCCTTGGTGAGCAGTTCTTC.